The next 4 T cell receptor beta chains were all read from a single sample in a study of cytomegalovirus exposure and HLA in healthy donors. PCR amplification relied on 60 Vbeta primers (plus 13 Jbeta primers). Repertoires were generated with immunoSEQ multiplex PCR, while TCRdb's copy carries only in-frame clones and drops some. The sample has 35,000 to 45,000 clones, roughly four fifths seen once. The specimen sequenced was PBMCs. The source is a woman aged 35 to 49 in good health and CMV-seronegative.

The chain employs TRBV6-5 and TRBJ1-4; tentatively, D is TRBD1 (5 bases). Germline V gene sequence: CDR1 MNHEY, CDR2 SVGAGI. CDR3 length: 13 residues. Trimming took off 7 bases at V and 6 bases at J, with 12 bases between the two ends. This CDR3 is CASTSGPDEKLFF. The CDR3 nucleotides read TGTGCCAGCACCTCAGGGCCAGATGAAAAACTGTTTTTT.

This clone was seen just once. The rearrangement joins TRBV27 to TRBJ2-7, with D hard to call. The V end was cut by 2 bases, the J end by 0 bases, with 14 bases between. The CDR3 has 16 residues. Germline V gives CDR1 MNHEY, CDR2 SMNVEV (reference sequence). CDR3 bases: TGTGCCAGCAGTTTAGTGGGCTACCAGAGCTCCTACGAGCAGTACTTC. This gives the protein CASSLVGYQSSYEQYF.

This clone was observed a single time. The chain is built from TRBV6-5 and TRBJ2-7; D remains unclear. This CDR3 contains 15 residues. Germline CDR1 and CDR2: MNHEY and SVGAGI. V was trimmed by 2 bases and J by 2 bases, leaving 13 bases between them. The CDR3 protein is CASSYNSGFPYEQYF. For the CDR3, the DNA is TGTGCCAGCAGTTACAATTCCGGGTTCCCCTACGAGCAGTACTTC.

The V gene is TRBV29-1, the J gene TRBJ1-2, with 10 bases identical to TRBD1. Germline V lookup: CDR1 SQVTM, CDR2 ANQGSEA. Trimming removed 7 bases from V and 4 bases from J; junction bases left unmatched: 3. The CDR3 runs 12 residues. The CDR3 region has the DNA TGCAGCGGGCGGACAGGGGGCTATGGCTACACCTTC. Translation gives CSGRTGGYGYTF.